This is a list of T cell receptor beta chains from one sample in a study of cytomegalovirus exposure and HLA in healthy donors. Clones were read by immunoSEQ multiplex PCR, and TCRdb kept only the in-frame ones, dropping some. Altogether 75,000 to 100,000 clones are present, about 80% being singletons, with the ten largest covering about 7.9%. The sample consisted of PBMCs. The receptors come from a man aged 30 to 39 in good health and CMV-seronegative. CDR3s leave out the opening cysteine and the closing phenylalanine or tryptophan. The D gene is left open where the match is weak.

TRBV10-3,NA,TRBJ1-6,AISERTGTDSPLH
TRBV2,NA,TRBJ1-6,ASSEGQLYNSPLH
TRBV30,TRBD1,TRBJ1-5,AWSPGQVNNQPQH
TRBV29-1,NA,TRBJ2-5,SVGSGQETQY
TRBV5-1,TRBD1,TRBJ1-3,ASSPNQGQGAGNTIY
TRBV7-9,NA,TRBJ2-5,ASSRGGLETQY
TRBV27,NA,TRBJ2-2,ASSLGINTGELF
TRBV5-4,NA,TRBJ2-3,ASSFPPADTQY
TRBV27,NA,TRBJ2-7,ASSYTQTTTYEQY
TRBV12-5,TRBD2,TRBJ2-1,ASGLVGGWIQGVSRAHEQF
TRBV30,NA,TRBJ1-6,AWSVQVAENYYNSPLH
TRBV29-1,TRBD1,TRBJ2-1,SVRRGQGYNEQF
TRBV27,NA,TRBJ2-3,ASSNSRGAERDTQY
TRBV7-9,NA,TRBJ2-1,ASSATLSSYNEQF
TRBV5-1,NA,TRBJ1-5,ASSLGERNQPQH
TRBV25-1,TRBD1,TRBJ1-6,ASRDRGGRNSPLH
TRBV7-9,NA,TRBJ2-2,ASSEGGSEAGELF
TRBV5-1,NA,TRBJ2-1,ASSLWGVGSSYNEQF
TRBV2,TRBD2,TRBJ2-5,ASTLRGGQETQY
TRBV6-5,NA,TRBJ2-1,ASRLRFGNNEQF
TRBV2,NA,TRBJ1-1,ASSLDRRTEAF
TRBV4-2,NA,TRBJ1-3,ASSQEWAVRNTIY
TRBV4-1,NA,TRBJ1-5,ASSQVAGQPQH
TRBV6-5,NA,TRBJ2-1,ASSYLTGGNDNEQF
TRBV27,NA,TRBJ1-2,ASSFSGYQNGYT
TRBV27,TRBD2,TRBJ2-4,ASSLSPLAGGVLAKNIQY
TRBV7-2,TRBD1,TRBJ1-5,ASSFLGGLDDQPQH
TRBV6-5,NA,TRBJ1-2,ASSSRSQEFYGYT
TRBV28,NA,TRBJ1-6,ASSLWSSSPLH
TRBV7-2,NA,TRBJ1-1,ASSFSSVEAF
TRBV7-6,TRBD1,TRBJ1-4,ASRLQGTNEKLF
TRBV5-1,NA,TRBJ1-4,ASSPGTGSWEKLF
TRBV5-1,NA,TRBJ2-7,ASSLGPDGNYEQY
TRBV6-1,NA,TRBJ2-2,ACSWGAGELF
TRBV25-1,TRBD1,TRBJ2-3,ASTQTGGLTDTQY
TRBV2,TRBD1,TRBJ2-4,ASRLTGGKGLNIQY
TRBV2,NA,TRBJ1-5,ASSKDIVQPQH
TRBV4-1,TRBD2,TRBJ2-7,ASSQVGGRGYEQY
TRBV4-3,NA,TRBJ1-4,ASSQESGQRNEKLF
TRBV18,NA,TRBJ2-1,ASSPREFYEQF